The rows below give T cell receptor beta chains drawn from one sample of a study of blood T cell repertoires in COVID-19. TCRdb keeps only in-frame clones here, not all; method: immunoSEQ multiplex PCR. The sample holds roughly 250,000 clones, 87% seen once. The sequenced sample was PBMCs or T cells enriched from blood (not recorded which). The receptors here all came from a woman under 40 with acute COVID-19. The CDR3 runs from the conserved cysteine through the conserved F or W. A D gene is named only where the DNA matches it firmly. Expanded clones get a size class; other rows say once, few or many, or leave the size out.

>-|TRBJ1-5|TRBD1|TRBV28
TGTGCCTCCCGGGACAGGGGTTCATCTAGCAATCAGCCCCAGCATTTT
CASRDRGSSSNQPQHF
>-|TRBJ1-1|TRBD1|TRBV29-1
TGCAGCGTGGGGACAGGGAGGGACACTGAAGCTTTCTTT
CSVGTGRDTEAFF
>-|TRBJ2-1|TRBD2|TRBV2
TGTGCCAGCAGTCCACTAGCGGGAGGCAATGAGCAGTTCTTC
CASSPLAGGNEQFF
>-|TRBJ2-4|-|TRBV3-1/TRBV3-2
TGTGCCAGCAGCCAACCGCGGGTAGGAGCCAAAAACATTCAGTACTTC
CASSQPRVGAKNIQYF
>-|TRBJ2-1|TRBD2|TRBV9
TGTGCCAGCAGCGCTAGGGGAGCGGGGGAGTACAATGAGCAGTTCTTC
CASSARGAGEYNEQFF
>few|TRBJ1-1|-|TRBV7-9
TGTGCCAGTTCAATGTCCCCAGTGACAGATCCCTCAGAAGCTTTCTTT
CASSMSPVTDPSEAFF
>-|TRBJ1-4|-|TRBV4-3
TGCGCCAGCAGCCGGTCAGGGAGGGGGGCTAATGAAAAACTGTTTTTT
CASSRSGRGANEKLFF
>-|TRBJ2-7|-|TRBV7-2
TGTGCCAGCAGCTTAAGTCGCGGCGGAGGGGCCCCAATCTCCTACGAGCAGTACTTC
CASSLSRGGGAPISYEQYF
>-|TRBJ1-2|TRBD1|TRBV6-6
TGTGCCAGCAGTTACGAAACAGGGGGCTTTGGCTACACCTTC
CASSYETGGFGYTF
>-|TRBJ2-5|TRBD2|TRBV19
TGTGCCAGTAGTTGGGGGGGGTCCGCTGAGACCCAGTACTTC
CASSWGGSAETQYF
>once|TRBJ1-4|TRBD1|TRBV28
TGTGCCAGCAGTGCGGGACAGGGGGCGGCAACTAATGAAAAACTGTTTTTT
CASSAGQGAATNEKLFF
>-|TRBJ1-1|TRBD1|TRBV7-9
TGTGCCAGCAGCTTAGGCCAGGGGGCGAACACTGAAGCTTTCTTT
CASSLGQGANTEAFF
>-|TRBJ1-5|-|TRBV28
TGTGCCAGCAGCCCAACGACAGGACCTGGGCAGCCCCAGCATTTT
CASSPTTGPGQPQHF
>-|TRBJ2-6|TRBD1|TRBV18
TGTGCCAGCTCACCCCTCCCAACAGGGGCCGGGGCCAACGTCCTGACTTTC
CASSPLPTGAGANVLTF
>-|TRBJ2-1|TRBD2|TRBV6-1
TGTGCCAGCAGTGAAGTGGGGACTAGCGGGACAAATGAGCAGTTCTTC
CASSEVGTSGTNEQFF
>-|TRBJ2-7|TRBD2|TRBV6-6
TGTGCCAGCAGTTACCTGGCGGGAGGGGTGGGCGAGCAGTACTTC
CASSYLAGGVGEQYF
>-|TRBJ1-1|-|TRBV5-1
TGCGCCAGCAGCTTCACGGGAGTAAGCGCTGAAGCTTTCTTT
CASSFTGVSAEAFF
>-|TRBJ1-1|-|TRBV12-3/TRBV12-4
TGTGCCAGCAGTTTGACATTGAACACTGAAGCTTTCTTT
CASSLTLNTEAFF
>-|TRBJ1-5|-|TRBV3-1/TRBV3-2
TGTGCCAGCAGCCAAGGAGGGCTTGGTCAGCCCCAGCATTTT
CASSQGGLGQPQHF
>-|TRBJ2-7|TRBD2|TRBV28
TGTGCCAGCAGTTTAAATTTAGCGGGATACTACGAGCAGTACTTC
CASSLNLAGYYEQYF